This is a list of T cell receptor beta chains from one sample in a study of beta chain features in type 1 diabetes. Sequencing was performed with immunoSEQ multiplex PCR; in TCRdb, only in-frame clones are kept and a portion is missing. This sample has around 300,000 clones; approximately 15% occur once, and the top ten carry less than 0.02%. The sample consisted of naive CD4+ T cells from blood. All receptors come from a man between 18 and 35 years old with type 1 diabetes. Both conserved end residues are part of each CDR3. D genes are given only for firm matches. Clone size is stated in some rows and not others, as once, few, many or a class when expanded.

j_gene: TRBJ2-7
d_gene: TRBD1
abundance: few
v_gene: TRBV19
CDR3nt: TGTGCCAGTACCGTGACAGGGGGCCGGGAGCAGTACTTC
CDR3aa: CASTVTGGREQYF

j_gene: TRBJ1-2
d_gene: TRBD1
abundance: -
v_gene: TRBV6-5
CDR3nt: TGTGCCAGCAGTCGGGACAGGGGCTTGCGTGGCTACACCTTC
CDR3aa: CASSRDRGLRGYTF

j_gene: TRBJ2-3
d_gene: TRBD2
abundance: few
v_gene: TRBV11-2
CDR3nt: TGTGCCAGCAGCCCGGGACTAGCGGGGGGGCAAGATACGCAGTATTTT
CDR3aa: CASSPGLAGGQDTQYF

j_gene: TRBJ2-4
d_gene: -
abundance: -
v_gene: TRBV30
CDR3nt: TGTGCCTGGACGTCGACTTATCAAAACATTCAGTACTTC
CDR3aa: CAWTSTYQNIQYF

j_gene: TRBJ2-7
d_gene: TRBD2
abundance: -
v_gene: TRBV27
CDR3nt: TGTGCCAGCAGCCTAGCGGGGGGTATCTACGAGCAGTACTTC
CDR3aa: CASSLAGGIYEQYF

j_gene: TRBJ2-2
d_gene: -
abundance: few
v_gene: TRBV9
CDR3nt: TGTGCCAGCAGCCGGATGGGACTCACCACCGGGGAGCTGTTTTTT
CDR3aa: CASSRMGLTTGELFF

j_gene: TRBJ2-5
d_gene: -
abundance: few
v_gene: TRBV4-2
CDR3nt: TGTGCCAGCAGCCAAGGACAGCAAGAGACCCAGTACTTC
CDR3aa: CASSQGQQETQYF

j_gene: TRBJ2-7
d_gene: -
abundance: few
v_gene: TRBV7-2
CDR3nt: TGTGCCAGCAGCCCCGCGGGGGAGCAGTACTTC
CDR3aa: CASSPAGEQYF

j_gene: TRBJ2-1
d_gene: TRBD2
abundance: few
v_gene: TRBV6-4
CDR3nt: TGTGCCAGCGGCTTAGCGGGAGCCGGGGCCAATGAGCAGTTCTTC
CDR3aa: CASGLAGAGANEQFF

j_gene: TRBJ2-3
d_gene: TRBD2
abundance: -
v_gene: TRBV4-1
CDR3nt: TGCGCCAGCAGCCGAGCCGACTCCCGCGGGGGGGCGCAGTATTTT
CDR3aa: CASSRADSRGGAQYF

j_gene: TRBJ1-5
d_gene: -
abundance: few
v_gene: TRBV30
CDR3nt: TGTGCCTGGAGCGATACATCTTACAATCAGCCCCAGCATTTT
CDR3aa: CAWSDTSYNQPQHF

j_gene: TRBJ2-1
d_gene: -
abundance: -
v_gene: TRBV29-1
CDR3nt: TGCAGCGTTATTACCTCCTACTACAATGAGCAGTTCTTC
CDR3aa: CSVITSYYNEQFF

j_gene: TRBJ2-7
d_gene: -
abundance: few
v_gene: TRBV11-2
CDR3nt: TGTGCCAGCAGCTTAGCTTCAGGGGCCTACGAGCAGTACTTC
CDR3aa: CASSLASGAYEQYF

j_gene: TRBJ2-1
d_gene: -
abundance: -
v_gene: TRBV21-1
CDR3nt: TGTGCCAGCAGCAAAGAATGGACTAGCGGGAGCAATGAGCAGTTCTTC
CDR3aa: CASSKEWTSGSNEQFF

j_gene: TRBJ2-7
d_gene: TRBD2
abundance: -
v_gene: TRBV29-1
CDR3nt: TGCAGCGCGGGGGGAGGCTCCTACGAGCAGTACTTC
CDR3aa: CSAGGGSYEQYF

j_gene: TRBJ2-4
d_gene: TRBD1
abundance: few
v_gene: TRBV19
CDR3nt: TGTGCCAGTAGTACCTACCAGGGGGCAGGCATTCAGTACTTC
CDR3aa: CASSTYQGAGIQYF

j_gene: TRBJ2-1
d_gene: -
abundance: few
v_gene: TRBV27
CDR3nt: TGTGCCAGCACCCTCCACTCCTCGATAAATGAGCAGTTCTTC
CDR3aa: CASTLHSSINEQFF

j_gene: TRBJ2-5
d_gene: -
abundance: -
v_gene: TRBV5-1
CDR3nt: TGCGCCAGCAGCCGAGACAGGCGCCAAGAGACCCAGTACTTC
CDR3aa: CASSRDRRQETQYF

j_gene: TRBJ1-5
d_gene: -
abundance: -
v_gene: TRBV5-5
CDR3nt: TGTGCCAGCAGAGGACAGCCCAATCAGCCCCAGCATTTT
CDR3aa: CASRGQPNQPQHF

j_gene: TRBJ2-5
d_gene: TRBD2
abundance: few
v_gene: TRBV5-1
CDR3nt: TGCGCCAGCAGTTTCCAGACCGGACTAGCGGGAGAAGAGACCCAGTACTTC
CDR3aa: CASSFQTGLAGEETQYF

j_gene: TRBJ2-7
d_gene: TRBD2
abundance: many
v_gene: TRBV29-1
CDR3nt: TGCAGCGTTTTAGCGGGAGTGCCCGAGCAGTACTTC
CDR3aa: CSVLAGVPEQYF

j_gene: TRBJ1-1
d_gene: TRBD1
abundance: -
v_gene: TRBV19
CDR3nt: TGTGCCAGTAGTATCTCAGGACAGGGGTGGACTGAAGCTTTCTTT
CDR3aa: CASSISGQGWTEAFF

j_gene: TRBJ2-3
d_gene: -
abundance: -
v_gene: TRBV27
CDR3nt: TGTGCCAGCAGTCCAATGGAGGGGAATCGGCAGTATTTT
CDR3aa: CASSPMEGNRQYF

j_gene: TRBJ2-5
d_gene: -
abundance: -
v_gene: TRBV10-3
CDR3nt: TGTGCCATCAGTGATCGGGTTGCGGGGATGGAGACCCAGTACTTC
CDR3aa: CAISDRVAGMETQYF

j_gene: TRBJ1-2
d_gene: -
abundance: few
v_gene: TRBV20-1
CDR3nt: TGCAGCGTAGGGGTTTCGGGCTACACCTTC
CDR3aa: CSVGVSGYTF

j_gene: TRBJ2-5
d_gene: -
abundance: -
v_gene: TRBV11-2
CDR3nt: TGTGCCAGCAGCCCGAGAGGGTCGGAGACCCAGTACTTC
CDR3aa: CASSPRGSETQYF

j_gene: TRBJ1-1
d_gene: -
abundance: few
v_gene: TRBV7-2
CDR3nt: TGTGCCAGCAGCTTAGTCGGAGGGAGCACTGAAGCTTTCTTT
CDR3aa: CASSLVGGSTEAFF

j_gene: TRBJ1-4
d_gene: -
abundance: few
v_gene: TRBV27
CDR3nt: TGTGCCAGCAGTACACTACAGGGCGGAGATGAAAAACTGTTTTTT
CDR3aa: CASSTLQGGDEKLFF

j_gene: TRBJ2-6
d_gene: TRBD1
abundance: -
v_gene: TRBV6-5
CDR3nt: TGTGCCAGCAGTCAGGACAGGGCTGGGGCCAACGTCCTGACTTTC
CDR3aa: CASSQDRAGANVLTF

j_gene: TRBJ2-5
d_gene: -
abundance: few
v_gene: TRBV9
CDR3nt: TGTGCCAGCAGCGTAGATGCAGCGCAAGAGACCCAGTACTTC
CDR3aa: CASSVDAAQETQYF

j_gene: TRBJ2-3
d_gene: -
abundance: few
v_gene: TRBV5-1
CDR3nt: TGCGCCAGCAGCTTGACTCCAGGGGGCACAGATACGCAGTATTTT
CDR3aa: CASSLTPGGTDTQYF

j_gene: TRBJ1-5
d_gene: -
abundance: -
v_gene: TRBV19
CDR3nt: TGTGCCAGTAGTATCGGTTATCAGCCCCAGCATTTT
CDR3aa: CASSIGYQPQHF

j_gene: TRBJ2-5
d_gene: -
abundance: few
v_gene: TRBV5-1
CDR3nt: TGCGCCAGCAGCTTATTCAGTAACAGGGAGACCCAGTACTTC
CDR3aa: CASSLFSNRETQYF

j_gene: TRBJ2-7
d_gene: -
abundance: -
v_gene: TRBV5-6
CDR3nt: TGCGCCAGCAGCCATGCCCCGACGGGTTACGAGCAGTACTTC
CDR3aa: CASSHAPTGYEQYF

j_gene: TRBJ2-1
d_gene: TRBD1
abundance: few
v_gene: TRBV30
CDR3nt: TGTGCCTGGGACAACAGGGGTGAGCAGTTCTTC
CDR3aa: CAWDNRGEQFF

j_gene: TRBJ1-1
d_gene: -
abundance: once
v_gene: TRBV29-1
CDR3nt: TGCAGCGTTGAGCTCAGGCTGACCACTGAAGCTTTCTTT
CDR3aa: CSVELRLTTEAFF

j_gene: TRBJ2-1
d_gene: TRBD2
abundance: -
v_gene: TRBV11-2
CDR3nt: TGTGCCAGCAGCCTCTCGGCGGGGGTATCGGCTGAGCAGTTCTTC
CDR3aa: CASSLSAGVSAEQFF

j_gene: TRBJ2-1
d_gene: -
abundance: few
v_gene: TRBV5-4
CDR3nt: TGTGCCAGCAGCGGAGGGCGGGGAGAGGACAATGAGCAGTTCTTC
CDR3aa: CASSGGRGEDNEQFF

j_gene: TRBJ2-1
d_gene: TRBD2
abundance: few
v_gene: TRBV18
CDR3nt: TGTGCCAGCTCACCACCGTCCGGGACTAGCGGATACAATGAGCAGTTCTTC
CDR3aa: CASSPPSGTSGYNEQFF

j_gene: TRBJ2-1
d_gene: -
abundance: -
v_gene: TRBV7-2
CDR3nt: TGTGCCAGCAGCCCGAGTAATGAGCAGTTCTTC
CDR3aa: CASSPSNEQFF